The rows below give T cell receptor beta chains drawn from one sample of a study of blood T cell repertoires in COVID-19. Sequenced by immunoSEQ multiplex PCR; TCRdb stores in-frame clones only, minus some. The sample has over 200,000 clones; about 80% are singletons. The specimen sequenced was PBMCs or T cells enriched from blood (not recorded which). These receptors were collected from a man aged 40-50 years who had recovered from COVID-19. Each CDR3 is given with its conserved first and last residue. A D gene is named only where the DNA matches it firmly. Only some rows state a clone size, as once, few, many or a class for expanded clones.

>TRBJ1-1|.|.|TRBV4-1
TGCGCCAGCAGCCAAGAAAAGCAGGTTTTCACTGAAGCTTTCTTT
CASSQEKQVFTEAFF
>TRBJ1-1|.|.|TRBV3-1/TRBV3-2
TGTGCCAGCACCCTAGGCGCTGAAGCTTTCTTT
CASTLGAEAFF
>TRBJ1-5|.|TRBD1|TRBV7-2
TGTGCCAGCAGCTCTGACAGGGCTCGTCAGCCCCAGCATTTT
CASSSDRARQPQHF
>TRBJ2-2|.|TRBD2|TRBV5-4
TGTGCCAGCAGCTTGGGGCTAGCGGTGAACACCGGGGAGCTGTTTTTT
CASSLGLAVNTGELFF
>TRBJ2-3|.|TRBD2|TRBV5-1
TGCGCCAGCAGCTTGTCCCGAGGGGAGGGGGATACGCAGTATTTT
CASSLSRGEGDTQYF
>TRBJ1-4|.|.|TRBV28
TGTGCCAGCAGCTTTTGGGCTTCCTCTAATGAAAAACTGTTTTTT
CASSFWASSNEKLFF
>TRBJ1-4|.|TRBD1|TRBV3-1/TRBV3-2
TGTGCCAGCAGCCTGCAGGGACAGAGTAATGAAAAACTGTTTTTT
CASSLQGQSNEKLFF
>TRBJ2-5|.|.|TRBV27
TGTGCCAGCAGTTTCACACAGGCTGGGGAGACCCAGTACTTC
CASSFTQAGETQYF
>TRBJ1-2|.|TRBD1|TRBV2
TGTGCCAGTTCCGGGACAGCCTATGGCTACACCTTC
CASSGTAYGYTF
>TRBJ1-6|.|.|TRBV6-5
TGTGCCAGCAGTTCCCAGTCCCATAATTCACCCCTCCACTTT
CASSSQSHNSPLHF
>TRBJ2-1|.|TRBD2|TRBV5-1
TGCGCCAGCAGCTTAGGACTAGCGGACAATGAGCAGTTCTTC
CASSLGLADNEQFF
>TRBJ1-6|.|.|TRBV6-6
TGTGCCAGCAGAACGACAGGACTTCTCGGGGCCCTCCACTTT
CASRTTGLLGALHF
>TRBJ2-7|.|TRBD1|TRBV28
TGTGCCAGCAGTGCCCCCGGTTACAGGGGATCACAGTACTTC
CASSAPGYRGSQYF
>TRBJ2-5|.|.|TRBV21-1
TGTGCCAACATAGTACAGGGGGCTGAGGAGACCCAGTACTTC
CANIVQGAEETQYF
>TRBJ1-2|few|TRBD1|TRBV29-1
TGCAGCGGACAGGGTAATAACTATGGCTACACCTTC
CSGQGNNYGYTF
>TRBJ1-5|.|.|TRBV3-1/TRBV3-2
TGTGCCAGCAGCCAAACTCGGAATCAGCCCCAGCATTTT
CASSQTRNQPQHF
>TRBJ1-1|.|.|TRBV6-6
TGTGCCAGCAGTTTACGACAGGCGAACACTGAAGCTTTCTTT
CASSLRQANTEAFF
>TRBJ2-5|once|TRBD1|TRBV5-1
TGCGCCAGCAGCGAGGGACAGGGTATTGGTGAGACCCAGTACTTC
CASSEGQGIGETQYF
>TRBJ1-5|.|TRBD1|TRBV2
TGTGCCAGCTTTCCGACAGGGGGACCGGACCAGCCCCAGCATTTT
CASFPTGGPDQPQHF
>TRBJ1-1|.|TRBD1|TRBV6-5
TGTGCCAGCAGCCGACAGGGGAACACTGAAGCTTTCTTT
CASSRQGNTEAFF
>TRBJ2-7|.|TRBD2|TRBV5-1
TGCGCCAGCAGCTTGGGGCTAGCGGGAGGGCCCTACGAGCAGTACTTC
CASSLGLAGGPYEQYF
>TRBJ2-7|.|.|TRBV28
TGTGCCAGCAGTGAGCGGACGGGATTCTCCTACGAGCAGTACTTC
CASSERTGFSYEQYF
>TRBJ2-1|.|TRBD2|TRBV27
TGTGCCAGCAGTCCCCGGGGAGGGGCCAATGAGCAGTTCTTC
CASSPRGGANEQFF
>TRBJ2-7|.|.|TRBV28
TGTGCCAGCAGACCGGGACACCACTCCTACGAGCAGTACTTC
CASRPGHHSYEQYF
>TRBJ1-2|.|TRBD1|TRBV4-1
TGCGCCAGCAGCCAATATGACAGGGGTTTGGGCTACACCTTC
CASSQYDRGLGYTF
>TRBJ1-4|.|.|TRBV5-1
TGCGCCAGCAGCTCCGGGGGAGCTTACGGAAAACTGTTTTTT
CASSSGGAYGKLFF
>TRBJ2-7|.|.|TRBV18
TGTGCCAGCTCACCTCTCACGGGGGGCCCCTACGAGCAGTACTTC
CASSPLTGGPYEQYF
>TRBJ1-2|.|.|TRBV7-8
TGTGCCAGCAGCTTCGGGGGGTCCCTCTATGGCTACACCTTC
CASSFGGSLYGYTF
>TRBJ1-2|.|.|TRBV2
TGTGCCAGCAACAACCTGGGGGGGTACTATGGCTACACCTTC
CASNNLGGYYGYTF
>TRBJ1-1|.|TRBD1|TRBV4-1
TGCGCCAGCAGCCAAGATCCGGGACAGGACACTGAAGCTTTCTTT
CASSQDPGQDTEAFF
>TRBJ1-1|.|.|TRBV5-4
TGTGCCAGCAGCTTCTCGGGGGGGGGCGCTGAAGCTTTCTTT
CASSFSGGGAEAFF
>TRBJ2-1|.|TRBD2|TRBV6-4
TGTGCCAGCAGTGTCAGCGGGAGGACCTCCTACAATGAGCAGTTCTTC
CASSVSGRTSYNEQFF
>TRBJ2-5|once|TRBD1|TRBV4-1
TGCGCCAGCAGCCGGGACAGGCTACAAGAGACCCAGTACTTC
CASSRDRLQETQYF
>TRBJ2-3|.|.|TRBV5-1
TGCGCCAGCAGCTCTTACACGAGCACAGATACGCAGTATTTT
CASSSYTSTDTQYF
>TRBJ2-2|once|.|TRBV2
TGTGCCAGCAGCGCTCTCTCAGACTTAAACACCGGGGAGCTGTTTTTT
CASSALSDLNTGELFF
>TRBJ1-5|.|TRBD1|TRBV7-2
TGTGCCAGCAGCTTAGTGGAGGGGGCCGGCAATCAGCCCCAGCATTTT
CASSLVEGAGNQPQHF
>TRBJ2-1|.|.|TRBV7-3
TGTGCCAGCAGCTTAGGGGGGGCCCACTCCTACAATGAGCAGTTCTTC
CASSLGGAHSYNEQFF
>TRBJ1-5|few|.|TRBV29-1
TGCAGCGCCGTGGGGGGGGGCGGACAGCCCCAGCATTTT
CSAVGGGGQPQHF
>TRBJ2-7|.|.|TRBV15
TGTGCCACCAGCAGCGACCTCACGACAGTTTCCTACGAGCAGTACTTC
CATSSDLTTVSYEQYF
>TRBJ1-5|.|.|TRBV11-1
TGTGCCAGCAGCTTAACCGGAGGTAGCAATCAGCCCCAGCATTTT
CASSLTGGSNQPQHF
>TRBJ2-3|.|TRBD2|TRBV30
TGTGCCTGGAGTGGACTAGCGGGGGAGGCGGTAGATACGCAGTATTTT
CAWSGLAGEAVDTQYF
>TRBJ2-7|few|TRBD1|TRBV29-1
TGCAGCGTGTCGGGACAGGGGGGGAGTGCCTACGAGCAGTACTTC
CSVSGQGGSAYEQYF
>TRBJ1-5|.|TRBD1|TRBV7-2
TGTGCCAGCAGCTTGTATGGACAGGGGTTGAGTCAGCCCCAGCATTTT
CASSLYGQGLSQPQHF
>TRBJ2-1|.|TRBD2|TRBV11-3
TGTGCCAGCAGCAGAAGACTAGCGGGAGGGGGGAATGAGCAGTTCTTC
CASSRRLAGGGNEQFF
>TRBJ2-7|.|TRBD2|TRBV5-1
TGCGCCAGCAGCCTAGCGGGGGGGTCCTCCTACGAGCAGTACTTC
CASSLAGGSSYEQYF
>TRBJ1-5|.|.|TRBV29-1
TGCAGCGTTGATCAGGGGCGTAATCAGCCCCAGCATTTT
CSVDQGRNQPQHF
>TRBJ2-7|.|TRBD2|TRBV5-1
TGCGCCAGCAGTATAGCGGGAGGGGCCGAGCAGTACTTC
CASSIAGGAEQYF
>TRBJ1-2|.|.|TRBV3-1/TRBV3-2
TGTGCCAGCAGCCAAAGTAGGGGGGGCTATGGCTACACCTTC
CASSQSRGGYGYTF
>TRBJ2-7|.|TRBD1|TRBV5-4
TGTGCCAGCAGCTTGCGTGTGGCAGGGGGTCTGTACGAGCAGTACTTC
CASSLRVAGGLYEQYF
>TRBJ1-2|.|TRBD1|TRBV29-1
TGCAGCGTGGAAGGACAGGGGTTAAGTGGCTACACCTTC
CSVEGQGLSGYTF
>TRBJ2-1|.|.|TRBV10-3
TGTGCCATCAGTGAGAACATGTACAATGAGCAGTTCTTC
CAISENMYNEQFF
>TRBJ1-1|.|.|TRBV28
TGTGCCAGCAGTTCCCCTCGTATGAACACTGAAGCTTTCTTT
CASSSPRMNTEAFF
>TRBJ2-1|.|TRBD2|TRBV25-1
TGTGCCAGCACAATGGGGACTAGCGGGAACAATGAGCAGTTCTTC
CASTMGTSGNNEQFF